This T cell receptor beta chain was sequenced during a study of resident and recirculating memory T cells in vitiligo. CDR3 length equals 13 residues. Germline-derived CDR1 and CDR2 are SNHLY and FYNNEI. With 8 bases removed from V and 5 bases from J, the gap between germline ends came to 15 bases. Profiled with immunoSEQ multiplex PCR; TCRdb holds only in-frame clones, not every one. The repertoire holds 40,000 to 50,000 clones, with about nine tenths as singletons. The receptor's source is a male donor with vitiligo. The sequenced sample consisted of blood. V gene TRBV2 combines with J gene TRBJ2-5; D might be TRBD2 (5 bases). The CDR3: CASGLMRSETQYF. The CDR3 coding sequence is TGTGCCAGCGGACTTATGAGGTCGGAGACCCAGTACTTC.